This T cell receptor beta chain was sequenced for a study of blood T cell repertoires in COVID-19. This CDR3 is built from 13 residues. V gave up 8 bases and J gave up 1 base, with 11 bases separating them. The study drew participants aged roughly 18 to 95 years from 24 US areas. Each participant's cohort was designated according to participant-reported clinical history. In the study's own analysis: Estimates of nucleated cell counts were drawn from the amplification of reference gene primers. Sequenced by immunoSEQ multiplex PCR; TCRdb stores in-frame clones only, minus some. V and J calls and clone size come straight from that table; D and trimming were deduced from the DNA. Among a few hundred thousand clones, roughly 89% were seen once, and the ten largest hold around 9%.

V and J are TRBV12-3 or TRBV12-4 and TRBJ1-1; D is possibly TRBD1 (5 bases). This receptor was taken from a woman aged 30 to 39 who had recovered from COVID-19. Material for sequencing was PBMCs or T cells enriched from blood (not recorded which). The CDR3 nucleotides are TGTGCCAGCGTTCGGGGGGGGAACACTGAAGCTTTCTTT. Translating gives CASVRGGNTEAFF.